The entry below gives a single T cell receptor (beta chain) sequence along with its context. Its target is unknown. These data are taken from a study of cytomegalovirus exposure and HLA in healthy donors. The data were produced by immunoSEQ multiplex PCR, yet TCRdb's version contains in-frame clones alone and is incomplete. Among some 200,000 clones listed, around nine tenths were seen once. Whole-study results and caveats: A classifier reportedly called cytomegalovirus status with high sensitivity and specificity.

Between the trimmed V and J ends, which lost 7 bases and 7 bases, there was a span of 11 bases. The CDR3 is made up of 12 amino acids. CDR1 is MNHNS, CDR2 SASEGT, per germline. This TCR was recovered from a man aged 25-45 years in good health and CMV-seropositive. The J gene is TRBJ2-1, the V gene TRBV6-1; perhaps D is TRBD1 or TRBD2 (6 bases each). Sequenced sample: PBMCs. CDR3 nucleotides: TGTGCCAGCATCCAAGGGGGGAATGAGCAGTTCTTC. Protein sequence: CASIQGGNEQFF.